Below are 5 T cell receptor beta chains sequenced from a single sample in a study of blood T cell repertoires in COVID-19. Produced via immunoSEQ multiplex PCR; TCRdb's table is partial and in-frame only. The sample records 80,000 to 100,000 clones, about 90% being singletons. Sequenced: peripheral blood. These receptors came from a human donor with active COVID-19. The donor label of this sample is uncertain.

As for this clone: Sequence at one end of the junction differs from germline and may be a read error. This rearrangement joins TRBV24-1 to TRBJ1-1; 9 bases fit TRBD1. Germline V gene sequence: CDR1 KGHDR, CDR2 SFDVKD. The CDR3 sequence is 13 residues long. CDR3 DNA: TGTGCCACCAGAGACAGGGGGAACTCTGAAGCTTTCTTT. This sequence encodes CATRDRGNSEAFF.

On this clone: This sample also contains other DNA sequences that code for the same CDR3. The J gene is TRBJ2-3, the V gene TRBV11-2, with TRBD2 identical over 10 bases. CDR1 is SGHAT and CDR2 is FQNNGV in the germline V gene. The CDR3 runs to 15 residues. With V trimmed by 5 bases and J by 1 base, 3 bases remained unmatched. For the CDR3, the DNA is TGTGCCAGCAGCCCCCTAGCGGGGGGCACAGATACGCAGTATTTT. Its protein product is CASSPLAGGTDTQYF. The full variable domain, rest sourced from reference TRBV11-2 and TRBJ2-3, is EAGVAQSPRYKIIEKRQSVAFWCNPISGHATLYWYQQILGQGPKLLIQFQNNGVVDDSQLPKDRFSAERLKGVDSTLKIQPAKLEDSAVYLCASSPLAGGTDTQYFGPGTRLTVL.

The chain employs TRBV11-3 and TRBJ2-3, with TRBD1 as a possible D gene (6 bases). V lost 2 bases to trimming and J lost 5 bases, with 11 bases between them. Germline-derived CDR1 and CDR2 are SGHNT and YENEEA. This CDR3 has 14 amino acids. The CDR3 sequence is CASSLRDTRDTQYF. The CDR3 DNA follows: TGTGCCAGCAGCTTACGGGACACGAGAGATACGCAGTATTTT.

The genes are TRBV14 and TRBJ1-5; no reliable D call. The CDR3 totals 16 residues. The germline V gene has CDR1 SGHDN and CDR2 FVKESK. V lost 0 bases and J lost 5, with 14 bases in between. The CDR3 DNA is TGTGCCAGCAGCCAAGATCGGCCACGGAGGTATCAGCCCCAGCATTTT. It specifies CASSQDRPRRYQPQHF.

The chain joins TRBV7-2 to TRBJ2-7; D may be TRBD1 (6 bases). Trimming pared 8 bases from V and 6 bases from J, leaving 20 bases between. The CDR3 has 14 amino acids. From germline, CDR1 is SGHTA and CDR2 FQGNSA. The CDR3: CASARGPTSFEQYF. The CDR3 DNA follows: TGTGCCAGCGCCAGGGGTCCCACTTCGTTCGAGCAGTACTTC.